One sample yielded the 15 T cell receptor beta chains listed below, sequenced in a study of shared clonotypes between healthy human individuals. The data were produced by immunoSEQ multiplex PCR, yet TCRdb's version contains in-frame clones alone and is incomplete. Here the sample spans 470,000 or so clones, 65% to 85% being singletons. The sequencing input was PBMCs. These receptors were collected from a woman in her 40s in good health. Some clones in this sample may be carry-over from other donors' samples.

The chain has TRBV27 and TRBJ1-1; D might be TRBD1 (5 bases). V was cut by 3 bases and J by 1 base, with 9 bases left in between. The CDR3 loop spans 14 amino acids. Germline-derived CDR1 and CDR2 are MNHEY and SMNVEV (reference sequence). For the CDR3, the DNA is TGTGCCAGCAGTTTCCGACAGTCGAACACTGAAGCTTTCTTT. It encodes CASSFRQSNTEAFF.

Many counts were recorded for this clone. This chain connects TRBV19 to TRBJ1-5; D is undetermined. The CDR3 consists of 12 residues. The germline V gene encodes CDR1 LNHDA and CDR2 SQIVND (reference sequence). V was clipped by 5 bases and J by 6 bases, with 8 bases between them. The CDR3 loop is CASSLLFQPQHF. The CDR3 DNA is TGTGCCAGTAGTCTATTATTTCAGCCCCAGCATTTT.

This chain links TRBV27 with TRBJ2-5; tentative D call: TRBD1 (5 bases). With 3 bases removed from V and 2 bases from J, the gap between germline ends came to 7 bases. CDR3 size: 13 residues. The V gene's germline CDR1 is MNHEY and CDR2 SMNVEV (reference sequence). The CDR3 DNA sequence: TGTGCCAGCAGTTTGCGACAGCAAGAGACCCAGTACTTC. Protein sequence: CASSLRQQETQYF.

This chain uses TRBV7-6 with TRBJ2-3, with D perhaps given as TRBD1 or TRBD2 (5 bases each). V was cut by 4 bases and J by 1 base, with 15 bases left in between. The CDR3 runs 16 residues. Germline loops: CDR1 SGHVS, CDR2 FNYEAQ. This chain's CDR3 is CASSSPLVGGTDTQYF. DNA for the CDR3: TGTGCCAGCAGCTCCCCCTTGGTGGGGGGCACAGATACGCAGTATTTT.

J is TRBJ2-1 and V is TRBV18; unclear D gene. Germline lookup yields CDR1 KGHSH and CDR2 LQKENI. Trimming shortened V by 3 bases and J by 8 bases, and 11 bases separated the two germline ends. The CDR3 contains 13 residues. The CDR3 coding sequence is TGTGCCAGCTCACCCCCCGGGTCTTATGAGCAGTTCTTC. Translating gives CASSPPGSYEQFF.

The chain links TRBV6-6 to TRBJ1-4, with unresolved D. Germline CDR1 and CDR2: MNHNY and SVGAGI (reference sequence). With 0 bases removed from V and 9 bases from J, the gap between germline ends came to 14 bases. The CDR3 spans 15 residues. CDR3 region: CASSYSSSTIKKLFF. The CDR3 nucleotides are TGTGCCAGCAGTTACTCAAGCTCTACAATAAAAAAACTGTTTTTT.

J is TRBJ2-7 and V is TRBV29-1; D is perhaps TRBD2 (5 bases). Germline CDR1 and CDR2: SQVTM and ANQGSEA. Trimming pared 7 bases from V and 0 bases from J, leaving 13 bases between. The CDR3 has 13 residues. The CDR3 bases are TGCAGCGCCAGAGCGGCGAGCTCCTACGAGCAGTACTTC. Its protein product is CSARAASSYEQYF.

The chain has TRBV30 and TRBJ1-4; D remains unclear. CDR1 is GTSNPN and CDR2 is SVGIG in the germline V gene (reference sequence). The CDR3 sequence is 13 residues long. V was cut by 0 bases and J by 8 bases, with 10 bases left in between. CDR3 sequence reads: CAWSVSQREKLFF. In nucleotides, the CDR3 is TGTGCCTGGAGTGTATCCCAGCGGGAAAAACTGTTTTTT.

The chain links TRBV7-2 to TRBJ2-2; no reliable D call. The germline CDR1 and CDR2 sequences are SGHTA and FQGNSA. V gave up 1 base and J gave up 4 bases, with 10 bases separating them. The CDR3 spans 15 residues. CDR3 nucleotides: TGTGCCAGCAGCTTAGAGGGCCCGGGCACCGGGGAGCTGTTTTTT. Its protein product is CASSLEGPGTGELFF. The full variable domain, with the rest looked up from reference TRBV7-2 and TRBJ2-2, is GAGVSQSPSNKVTEKGKDVELRCDPISGHTALYWYRQSLGQGLEFLIYFQGNSAPDKSGLPSDRFSAERTGGSVSTLTIQRTQQEDSAVYLCASSLEGPGTGELFFGEGSRLTVL.

The rearrangement links TRBV7-3 to TRBJ2-3, with 7 bases fitting TRBD2. Germline lookup yields CDR1 SGHTA and CDR2 FQGTGA. The CDR3 is 16 amino acids. V shed 6 bases and J 4 bases; nucleotides not matched to a gene: 13. The DNA for the CDR3 is TGTGCCAGCAGTCGGGGGTTGGGAGGGCCAGCAGATACGCAGTATTTT. This translates into CASSRGLGGPADTQYF.

A single count supports this clone. Within the sample, other DNA sequences also encode this same CDR3. The chain combines TRBV5-4 with TRBJ2-7, with 10 bases identical to TRBD2. The CDR3 has 15 residues. Trimming removed 0 bases from V and 3 bases from J; junction bases left unmatched: 3. Per germline, CDR1 SGHNT and CDR2 YYREEE (reference sequence). Here the CDR3 DNA reads TGTGCCAGCAGCTTGGCCCCTAGCGGGAGCTACGAGCAGTACTTC. Translation gives CASSLAPSGSYEQYF.

With respect to this clone: This likely came from a read error, as a far larger clone is one base away. The final CDR3 position lacks the conserved phenylalanine or tryptophan, pointing to a likely read error. V is TRBV2 and J is TRBJ2-7, with 13 bases aligning to TRBD2. The ends lost 0 bases at V and 7 bases at J; junction bases unmatched: 6. This CDR3 has 16 amino acids. Looked up from germline, CDR1 is SNHLY and CDR2 is FYNNEI. The CDR3 reads CASSEAGLAGAGEQYL. CDR3 DNA: TGTGCCAGCAGTGAAGCCGGACTAGCGGGAGCGGGAGAGCAGTACCTC.

As concerns this clone: An end of the junction differs from the germline gene, which may be a read error. The gene calls are TRBV7-7 and TRBJ2-7, with 8 bases fitting TRBD1. The CDR3 contains 13 residues. From germline, CDR1 is SSHAT and CDR2 FNYEAQ (reference sequence). The CDR3 loop is CASSADRGNEQYF. As DNA, the CDR3 is TGTGCTAGCAGCGCTGACAGGGGCAACGAGCAGTACTTC.

As to this clone: This sequence is one base from a far larger clone and is likely a read error. This rearrangement joins TRBV6-1 to TRBJ2-7, with TRBD1 as a possible D gene (6 bases). V lost 6 bases and J 3 bases, leaving 15 bases between the germline ends. Germline V gives CDR1 MNHNS, CDR2 SASEGT. This CDR3 is built from 14 residues. The CDR3: CASSLYRAYYEQYF. CDR3 nucleotides: TGTGCCAGCAGCCTATACAGGGCTTACTACGAGCAGTACTTC.

This clone was recorded once. A far larger clone is one nucleotide away, so this likely arose from a read error. V is TRBV10-3 and J is TRBJ2-5; 9 positions agree with TRBD2. Germline-derived CDR1 and CDR2 are ENHRY and SYGVKD. Trimming at V came to 3 bases and at J to 9 bases, leaving 14 bases not matched to a gene. The CDR3 is 16 residues long. CDR3 amino acids: CAISEPRTGVAGAQYF. The CDR3 nucleotides are TGTGCCATCAGTGAACCAAGAACCGGGGTAGCGGGGGCCCAGTACTTC.